This passage covers 30 T cell receptor beta chains from one sample sequenced in a study of vaccination and CD4 T cells after COVID-19. The antigens of these receptors remain unknown. The Oncomine TCR Beta short-read assay was what sequenced the DNA obtained from cultured CD4+ T cells. In TCRdb, the PCR reads were re-called with MiXCR into one record per CDR3 protein. The repertoire holds about 15,000 distinct CDR3 sequences, with about 70% as singletons. Described treatment: approximately nine-day PBMC culture with coronavirus spike peptide pools or control peptides (ViraFEST assay). What was sequenced was CD4+ T cells from blood, cultured in vitro. These receptors were taken from a human donor who had recovered from COVID-19.

The chain links TRBV24-1 to TRBJ2-3, with 13 bases matching TRBD2. The CDR3 runs 13 residues. Trimming took 9 bases from V and 8 from J; bases not matched to a gene: 4. CDR1 is KGHDR, CDR2 SFDVKD, per germline. In DNA, the CDR3 is TGTGCCACCGGACTAGCGGGAGTCAGTACGCAGTATTTT. This sequence encodes CATGLAGVSTQYF.

This clonotype was observed a few times. The chain joins TRBV7-2 to TRBJ1-4, with D unclear. The germline CDR1 and CDR2 sequences are SGHTA and FQGNSA. CDR3 size: 13 residues. V was trimmed by 5 bases and J by 6 bases, leaving 10 bases between them. CDR3 protein: CASSAYLDEKLFF. The CDR3 coding sequence is TGTGCCAGCAGCGCCTATTTAGATGAAAAACTGTTTTTT.

V usage is TRBV6-2 or TRBV6-3 and J usage is TRBJ1-5, with D hard to call. The germline CDR1 and CDR2 sequences are MNHEY and SVGEGT. This CDR3 has 16 residues. The V end lost 2 bases, the J end lost 7 bases, and 18 bases lay between the germline ends. CDR3 in amino acids: CASSYEVKGPVQPQHF. The CDR3 nucleotides are TGTGCCAGCAGTTACGAGGTAAAGGGCCCCGTCCAGCCCCAGCATTTT.

As for this clonotype: A read error may produce the germline difference seen at one junction end. This chain uses TRBV27 with TRBJ2-1; 9 bases align to TRBD2. Germline V gives CDR1 MNHEY, CDR2 SMNVEV (reference sequence). This CDR3 contains 15 residues. The CDR3 DNA follows: TGTGCCAGCAAGCCCTTAGCGGGAGAGTCCCATGAGCAATTCTTC. Protein sequence: CASKPLAGESHEQFF.

This chain uses TRBV28 with TRBJ1-5; no reliable D call. Germline V gives CDR1 MDHEN, CDR2 SYDVKM. Trimming shortened V by 7 bases and J by 9 bases, and 19 bases separated the two germline ends. The CDR3 runs 14 residues. The DNA of the CDR3 is TGTGCCAGCACCCTAAGACCCCCGGTGGGGCCCCAGCATTTT. Encoded protein: CASTLRPPVGPQHF.

V usage is TRBV7-2 and J usage is TRBJ1-2; D perhaps matches TRBD1 (6 bases). Germline CDR1 is SGHTA and CDR2 is FQGNSA. Deletions cut 4 bases from V and 3 bases from J, with 9 bases between. CDR3 length: 13 amino acids. The DNA of the CDR3 is TGTGCCAGCAGCTACCGACAGGACTATGGCTACACCTTC. Its translation is CASSYRQDYGYTF.

This chain uses TRBV6-5 with TRBJ1-1, with D uncertain. V was clipped by 0 bases and J by 5 bases, with 10 bases between them. The length of the CDR3 is 14 residues. Germline V gene lookup returns CDR1 MNHEY and CDR2 SVGAGI. The CDR3 region has the DNA TGTGCCAGCAGTTACTCCGATTCTTGGACTGAAGCTTTCTTT. It codes for CASSYSDSWTEAFF.

Here the CDR3 reads CSASYQPQHF. CDR3 nucleotides: TGCAGTGCTAGTTATCAGCCCCAGCATTTT. The chain combines TRBV20-1 with TRBJ1-5, with unresolved D. The CDR3 totals 10 residues. CDR1 DFQATT and CDR2 SNEGSKA come from the germline V gene (reference sequence). V shed 3 bases and J shed 5 bases, with 2 bases lying between them.

The chain couples TRBV27 to TRBJ2-5; D unclear. CDR1 and CDR2 from the germline V gene are MNHEY and SMNVEV (reference sequence). The CDR3 runs 11 residues. V was trimmed by 8 bases and J by 6 bases, leaving 10 bases between them. CDR3 protein: CASPPRKTQYF. As DNA, the CDR3 is TGTGCCAGCCCTCCAAGGAAGACCCAGTACTTC.

The rearrangement joins TRBV5-1 to TRBJ1-6; D is unresolved. The germline V gene encodes CDR1 SGHRS and CDR2 YFSETQ. This CDR3 is built from 14 residues. V shed 0 bases and J shed 8 bases, with 9 bases lying between them. The CDR3 here is CASSLDPDYSPLHF. The CDR3 DNA follows: TGCGCCAGCAGCTTGGACCCCGATTATTCACCCCTCCACTTT.

The chain employs TRBV21-1 and TRBJ1-1; whether TRBD1, the table's D call, matches the DNA was not checked. TRBV21-1 corresponds to a pseudogene. The CDR3 extends over 19 amino acids. DNA for the CDR3: TGTGCCAGCAGCAAAGGTGAAGACAGGGGGCAGGATAAGGACACTGAAGCTTTCTTT. Translated: CASSKGEDRGQDKDTEAFF.

This chain links TRBV5-1 with TRBJ1-2; the D gene is possibly TRBD1 (6 bases). V was cut by 4 bases and J by 4 bases, with 17 bases left in between. CDR3 length equals 15 residues. Germline V gene data show CDR1 as SGHRS and CDR2 as YFSETQ. The chain's CDR3 is CASSQMTGAFYGYTF. In DNA, the CDR3 is TGCGCCAGCAGCCAAATGACGGGGGCCTTCTATGGCTACACCTTC.

This chain uses TRBV6-1 with TRBJ2-5; no definite D call. The V and J ends lost 7 bases and 7 bases respectively, with 22 bases between them. The length of the CDR3 is 15 residues. From germline, CDR1 is MNHNS and CDR2 SASEGT. CDR3 residues: CASTQAFGPSGTQYF. The CDR3 nucleotides are TGTGCCAGCACTCAGGCTTTTGGCCCTTCAGGGACCCAGTACTTC.

The CDR3 sequence is CSARGGRATDTQYF. CDR3 DNA: TGCAGTGCTAGGGGCGGGAGGGCCACAGATACGCAGTATTTT. The chain combines TRBV20-1 with TRBJ2-3, with TRBD2 matching 9 bases. V gave up 3 bases and J gave up 2 bases; unmatched junction bases: 3. Germline values: CDR1 DFQATT, CDR2 SNEGSKA (reference sequence). The CDR3 is 14 residues long.

The V call is TRBV7-2, the J call TRBJ1-2, with D perhaps TRBD1 (5 bases). V gave up 0 bases and J gave up 3 bases, with 20 bases separating them. Looked up from germline, CDR1 is SGHTA and CDR2 is FQGNSA. The CDR3 has 18 amino acids. In DNA, the CDR3 is TGTGCCAGCAGCTTAGCCCCTGGGGGGTCGGGGCGATACTATGGCTACACCTTC. Amino acids: CASSLAPGGSGRYYGYTF.

As regards this clonotype: One end of the junction fails to match germline, which may point to a read error. The V and J genes are TRBV7-3 and TRBJ2-3; D is ambiguous. Per the germline V gene, CDR1 is SGHTA and CDR2 is FQGTGA. The CDR3 covers 13 residues. CDR3 loop: CASSLGVGDMQYF. The CDR3 DNA reads TGTGCCAGCAGCTTAGGGGTTGGGGATATGCAGTATTTT.

The rearrangement links TRBV20-1 to TRBJ2-1, with TRBD2 matching over 7 bases. Germline CDR1 and CDR2: DFQATT and SNEGSKA (reference sequence). This CDR3 region has 14 residues. The trim removed 0 bases at V and 1 base at J, leaving 0 bases unmatched. CDR3 coding DNA: TGCAGTGCTAGAGACGGGGGGTCCTACAATGAGCAGTTCTTC. Translated: CSARDGGSYNEQFF.

The J gene is TRBJ2-2, the V gene TRBV28; D may correspond to TRBD1 or TRBD2 (5 bases each). The germline V gene encodes CDR1 MDHEN and CDR2 SYDVKM. Trimming shortened V by 6 bases and J by 4 bases, and 15 bases separated the two germline ends. The CDR3 has 15 amino acids. CDR3 in amino acids: CASRTPGPFTGELFF. The CDR3 bases are TGTGCCAGCAGAACTCCGGGACCCTTCACCGGGGAGCTGTTTTTT.

The chain has TRBV20-1 and TRBJ2-4; TRBD2 is a possible D gene (5 bases). CDR3 length equals 12 residues. V gave up 3 bases and J gave up 12 bases, with 15 bases separating them. Germline V gene data show CDR1 as DFQATT and CDR2 as SNEGSKA (reference sequence). This CDR3 is CSARWAGLSQYF. The CDR3 coding sequence is TGCAGTGCTAGGTGGGCGGGTCTAAGTCAGTACTTC.

The chain recombines TRBV20-1 with TRBJ1-5; D possibly corresponds to TRBD1 (6 bases). CDR1 is DFQATT and CDR2 is SNEGSKA in the germline V gene (reference sequence). The CDR3 loop spans 15 amino acids. Trimming removed 3 bases at V and 7 bases at J, with 19 bases between. The CDR3 here is CSARVRDTHGQPQHF. CDR3 sequence (DNA): TGCAGTGCTAGGGTCCGGGACACCCATGGGCAGCCCCAGCATTTT.

This chain connects TRBV6-4 to TRBJ1-5, with D unresolved. Per germline, CDR1 MRHNA and CDR2 SNTAGT. The V end was cut by 2 bases, the J end by 1 base, with 3 bases between. This CDR3 region has 13 residues. The CDR3 coding sequence is TGTGCCAGCAGTGACGGCAGCAATCAGCCCCAGCATTTT. Amino acids: CASSDGSNQPQHF.

The chain carries TRBV24-1 and TRBJ2-3; D uncertain. The V end was cut by 0 bases, the J end by 8 bases, with 11 bases between. The germline V gene encodes CDR1 KGHDR and CDR2 SFDVKD. The CDR3 spans 14 residues. The chain's CDR3 is CATSDLKPRTTQYF. Here the CDR3 DNA reads TGTGCCACCAGTGATTTGAAGCCCCGGACTACGCAGTATTTT.

The rearrangement joins TRBV6-5 to TRBJ1-3; D gene unclear. The V gene's germline CDR1 is MNHEY and CDR2 SVGAGI. The CDR3 spans 15 residues. Trimming left V 1 base short and J 4 bases short, with 11 bases between. The CDR3 bases are TGTGCCAGCAGTTACTACACTTCGTCGGGAAACACCATATATTTT. Protein product: CASSYYTSSGNTIYF.

The chain couples TRBV20-1 to TRBJ2-5, with TRBD2 matching over 7 bases. CDR1 and CDR2 from the germline V gene are DFQATT and SNEGSKA (reference sequence). V was pared by 3 bases and J by 4 bases, with 8 bases of the junction left unmatched. CDR3 length: 14 residues. Here the CDR3 reads CSARRRERGETQYF. DNA for the CDR3: TGCAGTGCTAGGAGGCGGGAGAGGGGAGAGACCCAGTACTTC.

The chain recombines TRBV15 with TRBJ1-2, with D hard to call. V gave up 1 base and J gave up 4 bases, with 13 bases separating them. The CDR3 totals 15 residues. From germline, CDR1 is LNHNV and CDR2 YYDKDF (reference sequence). CDR3 DNA: TGTGCCACCAGCAGAGCCCCTAGGGAGTTCTATGGCTACACCTTC. Translation gives CATSRAPREFYGYTF.

The rearrangement links TRBV20-1 to TRBJ1-1, with TRBD1 identical over 9 bases. CDR3 length: 16 amino acids. Germline lookup yields CDR1 DFQATT and CDR2 SNEGSKA (reference sequence). V was clipped by 0 bases and J by 3 bases; unmatched bases: 8. The CDR3 nucleotides are TGCAGTGCTAGAGAGTTCGGGGACAGGGTAGACACTGAAGCTTTCTTT. Protein: CSAREFGDRVDTEAFF.

In its sample, this clonotype ranks as large. The chain couples TRBV7-6 to TRBJ2-7, with D possibly being TRBD1 (6 bases). Looked up from germline, CDR1 is SGHVS and CDR2 is FNYEAQ. The CDR3 spans 13 residues. V gave up 1 base and J gave up 2 bases, with 6 bases separating them. CDR3 nucleotide sequence: TGTGCCAGCAGCTTAGGGACAGCCTACGAGCAGTACTTC. Amino acid sequence: CASSLGTAYEQYF.

A few counts support this clonotype. This sequence joins TRBV19 and TRBJ1-1; D may be TRBD1 (5 bases). CDR1 and CDR2 (germline): LNHDA, SQIVND (reference sequence). The CDR3 totals 16 residues. Trimming pared 5 bases from V and 3 bases from J, leaving 19 bases between. CDR3 in amino acids: CASSDRQSLAHTEAFF. The CDR3 DNA sequence: TGTGCCAGTAGTGACCGACAGAGTTTAGCACACACTGAAGCTTTCTTT.

The rearrangement joins TRBV20-1 to TRBJ2-1, with 11 bases lining up with TRBD2. The J segment lost 12 bases and the V segment lost 4 bases, leaving 11 bases of the junction unmatched. CDR1 and CDR2 (germline): DFQATT, SNEGSKA (reference sequence). This CDR3 region has 14 residues. CDR3 sequence (DNA): TGCAGTGCTACTACTAGCGGGAGAGGGCCTAGGCAGTTCTTC. Translation: CSATTSGRGPRQFF.

This rearrangement joins TRBV7-2 to TRBJ1-1; no firm D call. Germline lookup yields CDR1 SGHTA and CDR2 FQGNSA. The CDR3 extends over 14 amino acids. Trimming took 5 bases from V and 0 from J, leaving 10 bases between them. In DNA form, the CDR3 reads TGTGCCAGCAGCCAAAGGGAAGTGAACACTGAAGCTTTCTTT. Translated, it gives CASSQREVNTEAFF.